These T cell receptor beta chains were read from a single sample in a study of beta chain features in type 1 diabetes. Assay used: immunoSEQ multiplex PCR; TCRdb lists only in-frame clones, some missing. The data hold 350,000 to 450,000 clones, with over 13% observed a single time. Sample: naive CD4+ T cells from blood. The receptors shown here come from a woman younger than 35 in good health. Each CDR3 is given with its conserved first and last residue. The order of the fields is J gene, V gene, D gene, clone size, CDR3 DNA, CDR3 protein. The D gene is left open where the match is weak. Rows give clone size only sometimes, using once, few, many, or a class for an expanded clone.

TRBJ2-3	TRBV29-1	TRBD2	NA	TGCAGCGCTGGGGGAGCTAGCGGGACTTTGCGGGATACGCAGTATTTT	CSAGGASGTLRDTQYF
TRBJ2-1	TRBV11-2	NA	few	TGTGCCAGCAGCCCACAGGCCTACAATGAGCAGTTCTTC	CASSPQAYNEQFF
TRBJ1-5	TRBV6-6	NA	NA	TGTGCCAGCAGCCCGTTTCAGGATCAGCCCCAGCATTTT	CASSPFQDQPQHF
TRBJ1-1	TRBV7-9	NA	few	TGTGCCAGCAGCTCCCCGGGAGGTGGGAACACTGAAGCTTTCTTT	CASSSPGGGNTEAFF
TRBJ2-3	TRBV4-1	TRBD1	NA	TGCGCCAGCAGCCAAGAAAGGGGGCAAGATACGCAGTATTTT	CASSQERGQDTQYF
TRBJ1-5	TRBV2	NA	NA	TGTGCCAGCAGTGAAATCCTGATTACTCATCAGCCCCAGCATTTT	CASSEILITHQPQHF
TRBJ2-7	TRBV7-3	NA	few	TGTGCCAGCAGCTACGGGTCCTCCTACGAGCAGTACTTC	CASSYGSSYEQYF
TRBJ2-1	TRBV30	TRBD2	few	TGTGCCTCTATGATTGGACTAGCGGCCAATCAGCAGTTCTTC	CASMIGLAANQQFF
TRBJ2-7	TRBV5-1	TRBD2	NA	TGCGCCAGCAGCCCCGGGACTAGCGTTACCTACGAGCAGTACTTC	CASSPGTSVTYEQYF
TRBJ2-1	TRBV5-1	NA	NA	TGCGCCAGCAGCTTCCCCTCCCCTAATGAGCAGTTCTTC	CASSFPSPNEQFF
TRBJ1-5	TRBV28	NA	few	TGTGCCAGCGCGTACAATCAGCCCCAGCATTTT	CASAYNQPQHF
TRBJ1-5	TRBV7-9	NA	NA	TGTGCCAGCAGCCCGGGCGACAGAATTAGCAATCAGCCCCAGCATTTT	CASSPGDRISNQPQHF
TRBJ2-7	TRBV5-8	NA	few	TGTGCCAGCAGCCCCCGTTGGCCTCTAGGCTACGAGCAGTACTTC	CASSPRWPLGYEQYF
TRBJ2-1	TRBV2	NA	few	TGTGCCAGCAGTGTTAGGGCGGGGGCGAGGCACAATGAGCAGTTCTTC	CASSVRAGARHNEQFF
TRBJ1-1	TRBV7-9	NA	few	TGTGCCAGCAGCTTTCAGGGTGGAACTGAAGCTTTCTTT	CASSFQGGTEAFF
TRBJ2-1	TRBV9	NA	few	TGTGCCAGCAGCGGACCGGGACTCACTGGCGATGAGCAGTTCTTC	CASSGPGLTGDEQFF
TRBJ2-1	TRBV14	TRBD2	few	TGTGCCAGCAGCCAACTAGCGGGAGACCCCTACAATGAGCAGTTCTTC	CASSQLAGDPYNEQFF
TRBJ2-1	TRBV4-1	TRBD2	few	TGCGCCAGCAGCCGATCACAACCGGGACTAGTACTGTACAATGAGCAGTTCTTC	CASSRSQPGLVLYNEQFF
TRBJ2-5	TRBV19	TRBD1	few	TGTGCCAGTAGTAAGTCCGGGACAGGGTACACGGAGACCCAGTACTTC	CASSKSGTGYTETQYF
TRBJ2-2	TRBV5-1	TRBD2	few	TGCGCCAGCAGCTTGTCTAGCGGAGACACCGGGGAGCTGTTTTTT	CASSLSSGDTGELFF
TRBJ2-7	TRBV28	TRBD2	NA	TGTGCCAGCAGTCCACTTGGCCGACTAGCGGAGTCCTACGAGCAGTACTTC	CASSPLGRLAESYEQYF
TRBJ2-1	TRBV5-4	NA	few	TGTGCCAGCAGCCCTACAGGTTACAATGAGCAGTTCTTC	CASSPTGYNEQFF
TRBJ1-5	TRBV2	NA	few	TGTGCCAGCAAGGGGCAGGGCGCCTTAGGTCGCAATCAGCCCCAGCATTTT	CASKGQGALGRNQPQHF
TRBJ2-1	TRBV7-9	NA	few	TGTGCCAGCACCCCCAGAGGTGAGCAGTTCTTC	CASTPRGEQFF
TRBJ2-7	TRBV11-2	NA	few	TGTGCCAGCACCACGACAGGCCCCTACGAGCAGTACTTC	CASTTTGPYEQYF
TRBJ2-3	TRBV29-1	TRBD1	few	TGCAGCGCCGGACGACAGGGCTCGACAGATACGCAGTATTTT	CSAGRQGSTDTQYF
TRBJ2-2	TRBV2	TRBD1	few	TGTGCCAGCACACGACAGGGGGCCGTCGGGGAGCTGTTTTTT	CASTRQGAVGELFF
TRBJ1-3	TRBV29-1	TRBD1	NA	TGCAGCGTTGAGGACAGGGGGCGATTTTCTGGAAACACCATATATTTT	CSVEDRGRFSGNTIYF
TRBJ2-4	TRBV28	NA	NA	TGTGCCAGCAGTTTGGAGGCCCGAGCCAAAAACATTCAGTACTTC	CASSLEARAKNIQYF
TRBJ1-1	TRBV30	NA	NA	TGTGCCTGGGGACAGCAGAACACTGAAGCTTTCTTT	CAWGQQNTEAFF
TRBJ1-2	TRBV27	NA	few	TGTGCCAGCAGCCGTCGGGGGACGGCCCTCTTCGGGGGCTATGGCTACACCTTC	CASSRRGTALFGGYGYTF
TRBJ1-4	TRBV6-5	TRBD1	NA	TGTGCCAGCAGCAGGGACAGGGAAAAACTGTTTTTT	CASSRDREKLFF
TRBJ1-1	TRBV29-1	TRBD1	NA	TGCAGCGTAGGTTCCGGGACAGGGGCTGAAGCTTTCTTT	CSVGSGTGAEAFF
TRBJ1-1	TRBV18	TRBD1	NA	TGTGCCAGCTCCCAAGACAGGGTTGCCACTGAAGCTTTCTTT	CASSQDRVATEAFF
TRBJ1-4	TRBV19	NA	few	TGTGCCAGTAGGACCCCAGCGGAGGGCGAAAAACTGTTTTTT	CASRTPAEGEKLFF
TRBJ2-3	TRBV6-5	TRBD1	few	TGTGCCAGCAGCAACCCCGGCCAGGGGGCGACGCAGTATTTT	CASSNPGQGATQYF
TRBJ2-2	TRBV15	NA	NA	TGTGCCACCAGCGTTTATACCGGGGAGCTGTTTTTT	CATSVYTGELFF
TRBJ1-4	TRBV30	TRBD1	NA	TGTGCCTGCATACAGGGGTCTACTGAAAAACTGTTTTTT	CACIQGSTEKLFF
TRBJ2-3	TRBV5-1	TRBD2	NA	TGCGCCAGCAGCTTGGGACTAGCGGGAGTCACAGATACGCAGTATTTT	CASSLGLAGVTDTQYF
TRBJ2-1	TRBV4-3	TRBD2	few	TGCGCCAGCAGCCAAGGGACTAGCGGACATATCAATGAGCAGTTCTTC	CASSQGTSGHINEQFF